This is a list of T cell receptor beta chains from one sample in a study of cytomegalovirus exposure and HLA in healthy donors. Generated by immunoSEQ multiplex PCR, the TCRdb table keeps only in-frame clones and is missing some. Of 43,000 or so clones listed, roughly nine tenths are singletons. Source material: PBMCs. Every receptor here comes from a man aged 18-30 years in good health and CMV-seronegative. The CDR3 runs from the conserved cysteine through the conserved F or W. D genes are given only for firm matches. A clone size is listed for some rows: how often the clone was seen (once, few, many), or a class if it is expanded.

NA,TRBJ1-5,TRBD1,TRBV6-1,14,CASSTGTGHQPQHF,TGTGCCAGCAGTACCGGGACAGGGCATCAGCCCCAGCATTTT
NA,TRBJ2-4,TRBD2,TRBV7-8,16,CASSQGRELAKNIQYF,TGTGCCAGCAGCCAAGGGAGGGAACTAGCCAAAAACATTCAGTACTTC
NA,TRBJ1-1,TRBD1,TRBV2,17,CASRITRTGGTATEAFF,TGTGCCAGCAGAATCACGAGGACAGGGGGTACGGCCACTGAAGCTTTCTTT
NA,TRBJ2-5,TRBD2,TRBV29-1,12,CSVGGGGETQYF,TGCAGCGTGGGGGGGGGAGGAGAGACCCAGTACTTC
NA,TRBJ1-1,TRBD1,TRBV29-1,11,CSVHRGTEAFF,TGCAGCGTCCACAGGGGCACTGAAGCTTTCTTT
NA,TRBJ2-1,TRBD1,TRBV27,14,CASSHGTGYNEQFF,TGTGCCAGCAGCCACGGGACAGGCTACAATGAGCAGTTCTTC
NA,TRBJ2-7,NA,TRBV21-1,16,CASSKWPGLAIYEQYF,TGTGCCAGCAGCAAGTGGCCGGGACTAGCGATCTACGAGCAGTACTTC
NA,TRBJ2-7,TRBD1,TRBV6-1,15,CASSLTGTGTYEQYF,TGTGCCAGCAGTTTAACCGGGACAGGGACCTACGAGCAGTACTTC
once,TRBJ2-1,NA,TRBV7-2,15,CASSFRQGSYNEQFF,TGTGCCAGCAGCTTTAGGCAGGGATCCTACAATGAGCAGTTCTTC
NA,TRBJ2-3,NA,TRBV2,13,CASSERGPDTQYF,TGTGCCAGCAGTGAAAGGGGTCCAGATACGCAGTATTTT
NA,TRBJ1-6,TRBD1,TRBV6-5,14,CASSFDRVNSPLHF,TGTGCCAGCAGTTTCGACAGGGTCAATTCACCCCTCCACTTT
NA,TRBJ2-7,TRBD2,TRBV6-1,15,CASRGPGLAEYEQYF,TGTGCCAGCAGGGGACCGGGACTAGCGGAATACGAGCAGTACTTC
NA,TRBJ1-2,TRBD1,TRBV6-1,15,CASSEVRDRGFGYTF,TGTGCCAGCAGTGAAGTAAGGGACAGAGGCTTCGGCTACACCTTC
NA,TRBJ1-4,NA,TRBV2,13,CASTGPENEKLFF,TGTGCCAGCACAGGGCCCGAGAATGAAAAACTGTTTTTT
NA,TRBJ2-5,TRBD2,TRBV5-1,18,CASSPETSGGAYQEAQYF,TGCGCCAGCAGCCCCGAGACTAGCGGGGGGGCGTACCAAGAGGCCCAGTACTTC
once,TRBJ2-7,TRBD1,TRBV4-3,15,CASSQDWGQNYEQYF,TGCGCCAGCAGCCAAGATTGGGGACAGAACTACGAGCAGTACTTC
NA,TRBJ2-1,NA,TRBV11-3,16,CASSPDRYPGGNEQFF,TGTGCCAGCAGCCCCGACCGCTACCCCGGCGGCAATGAGCAGTTCTTC
once,TRBJ2-5,TRBD2,TRBV19,14,CASSAVAGQETQYF,TGTGCCAGTAGTGCGGTAGCGGGTCAAGAGACCCAGTACTTC
NA,TRBJ2-7,TRBD2,TRBV7-9,17,CASSPTSGSEDSYEQYF,TGTGCCAGCAGCCCGACTAGCGGGAGTGAGGACTCCTACGAGCAGTACTTC
NA,TRBJ2-7,TRBD1,TRBV28,15,CASTPTGHNRGEQYF,TGTGCCAGCACTCCGACAGGGCACAATAGAGGGGAGCAGTACTTC
NA,TRBJ2-1,TRBD2,TRBV7-8,16,CASSLERLAGGHEQFF,TGTGCCAGCAGCTTAGAGCGACTAGCGGGGGGTCATGAGCAGTTCTTC
medium-sized,TRBJ1-1,TRBD1,TRBV4-1,15,CASSQISQGAAEAFF,TGCGCCAGCAGCCAAATATCCCAGGGGGCCGCTGAAGCTTTCTTT
NA,TRBJ2-1,TRBD2,TRBV29-1,14,CSVEDLGLANEQFF,TGCAGCGTTGAAGATCTAGGACTAGCCAATGAGCAGTTCTTC
NA,TRBJ1-5,TRBD1,TRBV6-1,17,CASSEVSGTGGNQPQHF,TGTGCCAGCAGTGAAGTAAGTGGAACAGGGGGCAATCAGCCCCAGCATTTT
NA,TRBJ1-4,NA,TRBV6-6,13,CASSREYNEKLFF,TGTGCCAGCAGTCGGGAGTATAATGAAAAACTGTTTTTT
NA,TRBJ1-2,TRBD1,TRBV28,14,CASSSRGSNYGYTF,TGTGCCAGCAGTTCCAGGGGGTCGAACTATGGCTACACCTTC
NA,TRBJ1-1,TRBD1,TRBV9,14,CASSVVQGAGEAFF,TGTGCCAGCAGCGTAGTCCAGGGGGCGGGTGAAGCTTTCTTT
NA,TRBJ2-7,NA,TRBV28,16,CASSSPAGPSSYEQYF,TGTGCCAGCAGTTCCCCGGCGGGGCCCAGCTCCTACGAGCAGTACTTC
NA,TRBJ1-4,NA,TRBV19,14,CASSIPSLNEKLFF,TGTGCCAGTAGTATACCCTCTCTCAATGAAAAACTGTTTTTT
once,TRBJ1-5,NA,TRBV6-5,14,CASSLRETNQPQHF,TGTGCCAGCAGCCTCCGGGAGACCAATCAGCCCCAGCATTTT
once,TRBJ1-4,TRBD1,TRBV15,15,CATSKLTGYGEKLFF,TGTGCCACCAGCAAACTGACAGGGTATGGGGAAAAACTGTTTTTT
NA,TRBJ1-1,TRBD1,TRBV5-1,14,CASSRTGGNTEAFF,TGCGCCAGCAGCCGGACAGGTGGGAACACTGAAGCTTTCTTT
NA,TRBJ2-3,TRBD2,TRBV2,16,CASSRTSGGAGDTQYF,TGTGCCAGCAGTCGGACTAGCGGGGGGGCCGGAGATACGCAGTATTTT
NA,TRBJ2-7,TRBD2,TRBV5-1,15,CASSWTASGTYEQYF,TGCGCCAGCAGCTGGACGGCTAGCGGGACCTACGAGCAGTACTTC
NA,TRBJ1-1,TRBD1,TRBV5-4,13,CATQGGMGTEAFF,TGTGCCACCCAGGGGGGAATGGGCACTGAAGCTTTCTTT
NA,TRBJ1-4,NA,TRBV4-2,18,CASSQEILFLGANEKLFF,TGTGCCAGCAGCCAAGAAATCCTATTCCTCGGAGCTAATGAAAAACTGTTTTTT
NA,TRBJ2-7,TRBD1,TRBV5-1,15,CASSLGGQGLGEQYF,TGCGCCAGCAGCTTGGGGGGACAGGGCTTGGGCGAGCAGTACTTC
NA,TRBJ2-3,TRBD2,TRBV5-1,17,CASSAGTSGGLTDTQYF,TGCGCCAGCAGCGCAGGGACTAGCGGGGGGCTCACAGATACGCAGTATTTT
NA,TRBJ2-3,TRBD2,TRBV29-1,14,CSVESSGNTDTQYF,TGCAGCGTTGAGTCTAGCGGAAACACAGATACGCAGTATTTT
NA,TRBJ1-2,TRBD1,TRBV10-3,17,CAISEFIGGDSNYGYTF,TGTGCCATCAGTGAGTTCATAGGAGGGGACAGTAACTATGGCTACACCTTC
NA,TRBJ1-5,NA,TRBV6-6,15,CASSYRGASNQPQHF,TGTGCCAGCAGTTACCGGGGGGCGAGCAATCAGCCCCAGCATTTT
NA,TRBJ1-1,NA,TRBV5-1,13,CASTAQGNTEAFF,TGCGCCAGCACCGCACAGGGTAACACTGAAGCTTTCTTT
NA,TRBJ1-1,NA,TRBV6-4,14,CASSETGRNTEAFF,TGTGCCAGCAGTGAGACAGGCCGGAACACTGAAGCTTTCTTT
NA,TRBJ2-7,NA,TRBV27,13,CASSSWTRGEQYF,TGTGCCAGCAGTTCCTGGACCCGGGGAGAGCAGTACTTC
once,TRBJ2-2,NA,TRBV7-2,14,CASSTGTSTGELFF,TGTGCCAGCAGCACCGGGACTTCCACCGGGGAGCTGTTTTTT
NA,TRBJ2-1,NA,TRBV28,16,CASSPFRGPNYNEQFF,TGTGCCAGCAGCCCCTTCAGGGGCCCTAACTACAATGAGCAGTTCTTC
NA,TRBJ2-2,TRBD1,TRBV7-9,16,CASSGTGGARSGELFF,TGTGCCAGCAGCGGGACAGGGGGCGCGAGGTCCGGGGAGCTGTTTTTT
NA,TRBJ2-1,NA,TRBV28,15,CASSPPGPKGGEQFF,TGTGCCAGCAGCCCGCCGGGCCCCAAAGGGGGTGAGCAGTTCTTC
NA,TRBJ2-1,TRBD1,TRBV6-5,15,CASSYDRAPGNEQFF,TGTGCCAGCAGTTACGACAGGGCACCGGGTAATGAGCAGTTCTTC
NA,TRBJ2-5,NA,TRBV6-1,13,CASSEDYQETQYF,TGTGCCAGCAGTGAAGACTACCAAGAGACCCAGTACTTC
NA,TRBJ2-2,TRBD2,TRBV5-1,16,CASSLEASGSTGELFF,TGCGCCAGCAGCTTGGAGGCTAGCGGAAGCACCGGGGAGCTGTTTTTT
NA,TRBJ2-7,TRBD1,TRBV14,15,CASSQAPPGQGAQYF,TGTGCCAGCAGCCAAGCTCCCCCGGGACAGGGCGCGCAGTACTTC
once,TRBJ2-7,NA,TRBV2,14,CASSVNTGTYEQYF,TGTGCCAGCAGTGTTAATACCGGGACATACGAGCAGTACTTC
NA,TRBJ2-3,TRBD1,TRBV7-6,12,CASSPRQGGQYF,TGTGCCAGCAGCCCACGACAGGGTGGGCAGTATTTT
NA,TRBJ2-7,NA,TRBV12-2,19,CASRLGRDCDTPSSYEQYF,TGTGCAAGTCGCTTAGGGAGGGACTGTGACACCCCTAGCTCCTACGAGCAGTACTTC
NA,TRBJ2-1,TRBD1,TRBV28,14,CASRSPGQHNEQFF,TGTGCCAGCAGATCACCGGGACAGCACAATGAGCAGTTCTTC
NA,TRBJ2-1,NA,TRBV5-1,14,CASSVGGEYNEQFF,TGCGCCAGCAGCGTCGGCGGAGAATACAATGAGCAGTTCTTC
NA,TRBJ2-1,TRBD1,TRBV5-5,16,CASSIGTDLSYNEQFF,TGTGCCAGCAGCATTGGGACAGATTTATCCTACAATGAGCAGTTCTTC
few,TRBJ1-1,NA,TRBV19,12,CASSRQNTEAFF,TGTGCCAGTAGTAGACAGAACACTGAAGCTTTCTTT